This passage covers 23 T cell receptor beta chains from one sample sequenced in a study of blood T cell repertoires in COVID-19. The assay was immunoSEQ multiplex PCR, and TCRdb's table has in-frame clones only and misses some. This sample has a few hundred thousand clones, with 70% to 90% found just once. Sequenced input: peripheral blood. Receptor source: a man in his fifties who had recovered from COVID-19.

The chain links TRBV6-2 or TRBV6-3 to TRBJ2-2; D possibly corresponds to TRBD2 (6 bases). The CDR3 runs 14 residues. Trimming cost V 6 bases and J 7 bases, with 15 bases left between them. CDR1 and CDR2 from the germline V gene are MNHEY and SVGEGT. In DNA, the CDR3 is TGTGCCAGCAGCCTTACGGGGGTGAACGGGGAGCTGTTTTTT. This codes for CASSLTGVNGELFF.

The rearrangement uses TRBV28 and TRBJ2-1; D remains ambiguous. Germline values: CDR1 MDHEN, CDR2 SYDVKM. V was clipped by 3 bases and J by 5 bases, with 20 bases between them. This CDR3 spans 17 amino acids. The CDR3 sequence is CASSLFRSDNRNNEQFF. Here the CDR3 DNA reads TGTGCCAGCAGTTTGTTCAGGTCTGATAACCGGAACAATGAGCAGTTCTTC.

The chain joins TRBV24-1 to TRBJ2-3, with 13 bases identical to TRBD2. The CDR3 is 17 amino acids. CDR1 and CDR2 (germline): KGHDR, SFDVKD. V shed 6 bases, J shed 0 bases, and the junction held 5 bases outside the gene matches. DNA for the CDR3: TGTGCCACCAGTACTAGCGGGAGGGGGATTAGCACAGATACGCAGTATTTT. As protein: CATSTSGRGISTDTQYF.

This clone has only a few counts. The CDR3 nucleotides are TGCGCCAGCAGCCTACAGGGGGACACTGAAGCTTTCTTT. This translates into CASSLQGDTEAFF. The chain employs TRBV5-1 and TRBJ1-1; 8 bases align to TRBD1. Trimming removed 4 bases from V and 3 bases from J; junction bases left unmatched: 2. The CDR3 consists of 13 residues. Germline CDR1 SGHRS, CDR2 YFSETQ.

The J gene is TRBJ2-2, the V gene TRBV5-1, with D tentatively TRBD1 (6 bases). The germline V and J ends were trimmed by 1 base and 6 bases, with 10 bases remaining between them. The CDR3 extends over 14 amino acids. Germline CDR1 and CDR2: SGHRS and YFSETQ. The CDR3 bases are TGCGCCAGCAGCTTGAGGACAGCTCCCGGGGAGCTGTTTTTT. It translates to CASSLRTAPGELFF. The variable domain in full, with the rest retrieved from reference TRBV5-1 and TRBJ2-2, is KAGVTQTPRYLIKTRGQQVTLSCSPISGHRSVSWYQQTPGQGLQFLFEYFSETQRNKGNFPGRFSGRQFSNSRSEMNVSTLELGDSALYLCASSLRTAPGELFFGEGSRLTVL.

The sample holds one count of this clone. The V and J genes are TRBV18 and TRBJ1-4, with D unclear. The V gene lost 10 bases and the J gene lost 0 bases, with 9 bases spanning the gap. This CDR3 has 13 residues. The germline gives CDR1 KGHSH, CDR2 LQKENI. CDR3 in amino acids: CATSRSTNEKLFF. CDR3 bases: TGTGCCACCTCCCGGTCAACTAATGAAAAACTGTTTTTT.

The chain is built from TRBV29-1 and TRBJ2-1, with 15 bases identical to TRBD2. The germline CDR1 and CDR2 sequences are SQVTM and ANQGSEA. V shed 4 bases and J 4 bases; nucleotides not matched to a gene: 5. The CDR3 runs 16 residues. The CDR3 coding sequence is TGCAGCGTTGGGGCAGGGACTAGCGGGAGGTACAATGAGCAGTTCTTC. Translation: CSVGAGTSGRYNEQFF.

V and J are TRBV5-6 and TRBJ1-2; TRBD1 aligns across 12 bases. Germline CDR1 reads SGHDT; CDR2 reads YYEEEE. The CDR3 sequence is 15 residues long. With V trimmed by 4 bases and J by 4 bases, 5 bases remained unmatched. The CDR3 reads CASSAGTGGFYGYTF. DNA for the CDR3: TGTGCCAGCAGCGCCGGGACAGGGGGCTTCTATGGCTACACCTTC.

CDR3 bases: TGTGCCAGCAGCCCCCAGCGGGAGTTAGGTGAGCAGTTCTTC. Protein sequence: CASSPQRELGEQFF. This sequence joins TRBV3-1 (or the pseudogene TRBV3-2) and TRBJ2-1; the match to TRBD2 covers 8 bases. The germline V gene has CDR1 LGHDT and CDR2 YNNKEL (reference sequence). This CDR3 is 14 amino acids long. Trimming removed 4 bases from V and 9 bases from J; junction bases left unmatched: 8.

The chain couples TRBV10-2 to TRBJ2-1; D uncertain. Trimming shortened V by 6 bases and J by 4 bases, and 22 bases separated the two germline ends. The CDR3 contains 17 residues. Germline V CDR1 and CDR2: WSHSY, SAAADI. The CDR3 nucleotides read TGCGCCAGCAGCCTGACCCACTCGAGGTTCAGTTACAATGAGCAGTTCTTC. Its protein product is CASSLTHSRFSYNEQFF.

The CDR3 nucleotides are TGTGCCAGCAGTTACCAGCGGGGGGCCAACTACGAGCAGTACTTC. Encoded protein: CASSYQRGANYEQYF. This sequence joins TRBV6-5 and TRBJ2-7; TRBD2 matches at 9 bases. Germline V lookup: CDR1 MNHEY, CDR2 SVGAGI. J gave up 3 bases and V 2 bases, and 5 bases lay outside the gene matches. The CDR3 covers 15 residues.

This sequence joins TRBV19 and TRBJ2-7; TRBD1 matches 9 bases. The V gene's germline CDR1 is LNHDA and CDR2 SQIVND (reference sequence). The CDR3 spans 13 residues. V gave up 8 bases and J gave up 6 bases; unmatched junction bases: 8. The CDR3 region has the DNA TGTGCCAGTCCCGACAGGGGGTATTGCGAGCAGTACTTC. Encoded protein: CASPDRGYCEQYF. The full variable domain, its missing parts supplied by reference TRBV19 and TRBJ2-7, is DGGITQSPKYLFRKEGQNVTLSCEQNLNHDAMYWYRQDPGQGLRLIYYSQIVNDFQKGDIAEGYSVSREKKESFPLTVTSAQKNPTAFYLCASPDRGYCEQYFGPGTRLTVT.

CDR3 in amino acids: CASSLGTSGPYEQYF. The CDR3 DNA reads as TGTGCCAGCAGTCTAGGGACTAGCGGACCCTACGAGCAGTACTTC. V usage is TRBV27 and J usage is TRBJ2-7; TRBD2 matches 11 bases. CDR3 size: 15 residues. Germline loops: CDR1 MNHEY, CDR2 SMNVEV (reference sequence). Trimming at V came to 5 bases and at J to 2 bases, leaving 5 bases not matched to a gene.

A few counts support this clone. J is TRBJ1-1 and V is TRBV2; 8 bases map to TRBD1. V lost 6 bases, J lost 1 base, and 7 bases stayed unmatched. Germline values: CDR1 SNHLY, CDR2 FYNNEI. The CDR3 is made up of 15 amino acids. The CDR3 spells CASRRDRHPNTEAFF. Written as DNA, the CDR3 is TGTGCCAGCAGGAGGGACAGGCACCCGAACACTGAAGCTTTCTTT.

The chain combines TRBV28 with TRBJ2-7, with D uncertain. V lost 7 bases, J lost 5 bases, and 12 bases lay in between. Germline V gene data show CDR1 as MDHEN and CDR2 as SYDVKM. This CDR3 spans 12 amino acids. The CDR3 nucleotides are TGTGCCAGCACATCTACCCCGGACGAGCAGTACTTC. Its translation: CASTSTPDEQYF.

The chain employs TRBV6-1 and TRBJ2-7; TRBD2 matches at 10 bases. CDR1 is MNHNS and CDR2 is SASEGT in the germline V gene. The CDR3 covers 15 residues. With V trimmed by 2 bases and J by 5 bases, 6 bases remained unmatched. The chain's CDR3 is CASSESSGSIDEQYF. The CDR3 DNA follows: TGTGCCAGCAGTGAATCTAGCGGGAGTATCGACGAGCAGTACTTC.

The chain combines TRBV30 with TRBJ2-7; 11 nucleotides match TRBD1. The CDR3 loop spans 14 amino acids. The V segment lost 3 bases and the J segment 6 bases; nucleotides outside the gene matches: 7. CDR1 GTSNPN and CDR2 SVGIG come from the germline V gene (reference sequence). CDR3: CAWSAGTGGIEQYF. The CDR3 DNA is TGTGCCTGGAGCGCCGGGACAGGGGGAATCGAGCAGTACTTC.

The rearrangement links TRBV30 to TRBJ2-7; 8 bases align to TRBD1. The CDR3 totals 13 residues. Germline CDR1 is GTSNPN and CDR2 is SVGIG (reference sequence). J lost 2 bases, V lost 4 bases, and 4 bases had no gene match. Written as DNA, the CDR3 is TGTGCCTGGAACAGGGGGTTCGCCTACGAGCAGTACTTC. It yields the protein CAWNRGFAYEQYF.

In DNA form, the CDR3 reads TGCGCCAGCAGCTTGGCTCAGGGGAGCACAGATACGCAGTATTTT. The encoded protein is CASSLAQGSTDTQYF. V is TRBV5-1 and J is TRBJ2-3; weak D call: TRBD1 (6 bases). Trimming removed 0 bases at V and 0 bases at J, with 8 bases between. Germline loops: CDR1 SGHRS, CDR2 YFSETQ. The CDR3 is 15 residues long.

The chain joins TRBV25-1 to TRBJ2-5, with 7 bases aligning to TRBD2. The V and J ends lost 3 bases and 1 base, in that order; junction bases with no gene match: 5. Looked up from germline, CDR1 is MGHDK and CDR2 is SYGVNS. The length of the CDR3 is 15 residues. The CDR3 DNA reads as TGTGCCAGCAGTGAGGGTGGGAGGGTCCAAGAGACCCAGTACTTC. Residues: CASSEGGRVQETQYF.

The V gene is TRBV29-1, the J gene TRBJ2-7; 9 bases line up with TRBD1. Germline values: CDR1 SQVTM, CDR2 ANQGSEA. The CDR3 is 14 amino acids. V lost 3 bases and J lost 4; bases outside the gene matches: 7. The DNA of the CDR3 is TGCAGCGTTGAGGTCCCGGGACAGGGATACGAGCAGTACTTC. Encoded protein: CSVEVPGQGYEQYF.

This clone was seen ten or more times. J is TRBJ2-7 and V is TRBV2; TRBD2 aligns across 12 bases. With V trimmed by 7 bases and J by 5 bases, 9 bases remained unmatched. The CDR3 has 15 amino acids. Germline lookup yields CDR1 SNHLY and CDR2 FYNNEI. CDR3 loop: CASTKLAGGPNEQYF. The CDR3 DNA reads TGTGCCAGCACGAAGCTAGCGGGAGGGCCCAACGAGCAGTACTTC.

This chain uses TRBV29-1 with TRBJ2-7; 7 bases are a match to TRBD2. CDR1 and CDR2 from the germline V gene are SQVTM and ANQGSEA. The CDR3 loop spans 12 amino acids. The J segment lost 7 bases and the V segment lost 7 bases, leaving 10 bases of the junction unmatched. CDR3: CSGGDYQREQYF. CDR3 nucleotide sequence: TGCAGCGGGGGGGACTACCAGAGGGAGCAGTACTTC.